A selection of T cell receptor beta chains follows, all from one sample in a study of cytomegalovirus exposure and HLA in healthy donors. Sequencing was performed with immunoSEQ multiplex PCR; in TCRdb, only in-frame clones are kept and a portion is missing. The sample has about 160,000 clones; 68% are singletons. Input material: PBMCs. The receptors come from a man in his fifties in good health and CMV-seronegative. Both conserved end residues are part of each CDR3. The D gene is left open where the match is weak.

V: TRBV5-5
length: 12
D: NA
CDR3: CASSLVPVGYTF

V: TRBV7-9
length: 15
D: TRBD1
CDR3: CASSFRQGGGETQYF

V: TRBV9
length: 16
D: TRBD2
CDR3: CASSVVPGGLGNEQFF

V: TRBV11-2
length: 13
D: NA
CDR3: CASSLGGGYGYTF

V: TRBV2
length: 15
D: NA
CDR3: CASMGGIRTTYEQYF

V: TRBV9
length: 14
D: TRBD2
CDR3: CASSVVGGGDTQYF

V: TRBV13
length: 13
D: TRBD1
CDR3: CASSFDRGTEQFF

V: TRBV5-1
length: 13
D: TRBD1
CDR3: CASLGQGRTEAFF

V: TRBV28
length: 15
D: TRBD1
CDR3: CASSIRQGKRYEQYF

V: TRBV7-2
length: 15
D: NA
CDR3: CASSLVGTTQETQYF

V: TRBV5-4
length: 15
D: TRBD2
CDR3: CASSPSGGGRETQYF

V: TRBV18
length: 14
D: TRBD2
CDR3: CASSPGTSGYEQYF

V: TRBV5-6
length: 13
D: NA
CDR3: CASSLDRANGYTF

V: TRBV28
length: 16
D: NA
CDR3: CASSSGTLRLSYEQYF

V: TRBV7-9
length: 18
D: NA
CDR3: CASSSARLASVSGNTIYF

V: TRBV5-1
length: 16
D: TRBD1
CDR3: CASSLTTGGTNTEAFF

V: TRBV4-3
length: 14
D: TRBD1
CDR3: CASSLRQGRTEAFF

V: TRBV5-1
length: 16
D: NA
CDR3: CASSLNPGVSNTEAFF

V: TRBV7-9
length: 14
D: NA
CDR3: CASSFTQSRGELFF

V: TRBV7-6
length: 14
D: NA
CDR3: CASSSGLENTEAFF

V: TRBV5-1
length: 16
D: NA
CDR3: CASSLEAGSMNTEAFF

V: TRBV5-1
length: 15
D: TRBD1
CDR3: CASSLVAGGGETQYF

V: TRBV2
length: 13
D: NA
CDR3: CASSEDEYQPQHF

V: TRBV9
length: 15
D: TRBD1
CDR3: CASSVGGQTNQPQHF

V: TRBV19
length: 13
D: NA
CDR3: CASSIGRATEAFF

V: TRBV2
length: 15
D: NA
CDR3: CASSWLNTGTGELFF

V: TRBV5-1
length: 18
D: TRBD2
CDR3: CASSLGGLAGVQYNEQFF

V: TRBV6-5
length: 15
D: TRBD1
CDR3: CASSLNRGGNYGYTF

V: TRBV10-1
length: 19
D: TRBD2
CDR3: CASSESYAGGPLITDTQYF

V: TRBV2
length: 14
D: TRBD2
CDR3: CASSYARGGGELFF

V: TRBV20-1
length: 11
D: NA
CDR3: CSASGGNEQYF

V: TRBV7-2
length: 16
D: NA
CDR3: CASSHDRYSSTDTQYF

V: TRBV5-1
length: 14
D: NA
CDR3: CASSLGQFKTEAFF

V: TRBV5-1
length: 15
D: TRBD2
CDR3: CASSRVSGDAYEQYF

V: TRBV4-2
length: 19
D: NA
CDR3: CASSQESWAADWAKNIQYF

V: TRBV7-9
length: 13
D: NA
CDR3: CASSPETRNEQYF

V: TRBV28
length: 13
D: TRBD1
CDR3: CAGQGQGEYGYTF

V: TRBV5-4
length: 18
D: TRBD2
CDR3: CASSPRSSGGRGTDTQYF

V: TRBV9
length: 15
D: NA
CDR3: CASSALGEVYNEQFF

V: TRBV7-2
length: 14
D: NA
CDR3: CASSLTGLRTEAFF

V: TRBV6-6
length: 14
D: NA
CDR3: CASSPPGQVWVYTF

V: TRBV5-6
length: 16
D: TRBD1
CDR3: CASSLLMGTDFSPLHF

V: TRBV6-6
length: 15
D: NA
CDR3: CASRSTGLNTGELFF

V: TRBV2
length: 15
D: NA
CDR3: CASNRQGGPKNIQYF